One sample yielded the 28 T cell receptor beta chains listed below, sequenced in a study of blood T cell repertoires in COVID-19. TCRdb's copy holds only in-frame clones and misses some; the assay was immunoSEQ multiplex PCR. The table has 350,000 to 400,000 clones, 85% to 90% seen once. The specimen was PBMCs or T cells enriched from blood (not recorded which). The receptors here all came from a woman in her twenties or thirties with acute COVID-19.

The chain carries TRBV4-3 and TRBJ2-2; D remains unclear. Germline V gene lookup returns CDR1 LGHNA and CDR2 YSLEER. This CDR3 spans 14 amino acids. The ends were cut back, 2 bases at V and 1 base at J, with 5 bases in the middle. The CDR3 protein is CASSQLENTGELFF. The DNA of the CDR3 is TGCGCCAGCAGCCAATTAGAGAACACCGGGGAGCTGTTTTTT.

The chain links TRBV7-8 to TRBJ2-7, with D possibly being TRBD2 (6 bases). Trimming removed 5 bases at V and 3 bases at J, with 17 bases between. The CDR3 covers 15 residues. CDR1 is SGHVS, CDR2 FQNEAQ, per germline. The CDR3 bases are TGTGCCAGCAGCCTCTCGGCGGGGCCCAGCTACGAGCAGTACTTC. Encoded protein: CASSLSAGPSYEQYF.

The chain recombines TRBV10-1 with TRBJ1-3; D uncertain. This CDR3 comprises 15 residues. Germline V gene lookup returns CDR1 WNHNN and CDR2 SYGVQD (reference sequence). Trimming left V 5 bases short and J 0 bases short, with 11 bases between. CDR3 loop: CASSLAHSSGNTIYF. As DNA, the CDR3 is TGCGCCAGCAGTCTTGCCCACTCCTCTGGAAACACCATATATTTT.

The chain is built from TRBV9 and TRBJ2-3, with 7 bases matching TRBD2. The CDR3 sequence is 16 residues long. CDR1 is SGDLS, CDR2 YYNGEE, per germline. V shed 4 bases and J 4 bases; nucleotides not matched to a gene: 12. The CDR3 coding sequence is TGTGCCAGCAGCCCATGGGGGGGAGGGGCCGCAGATACGCAGTATTTT. Protein sequence: CASSPWGGGAADTQYF.

The rearrangement joins TRBV6-1 to TRBJ1-1, with a possible D match to TRBD1 (6 bases). The V and J ends lost 2 bases and 3 bases respectively, with 19 bases between them. The CDR3 spans 17 residues. Germline CDR1 MNHNS, CDR2 SASEGT. CDR3 DNA sequence: TGTGCCAGCAGTGAACTTGTCGCGGTGCCAGGGGACACTGAAGCTTTCTTT. Its translation is CASSELVAVPGDTEAFF.

This clone was seen once. The V gene is TRBV5-4, the J gene TRBJ2-3; 9 bases line up with TRBD2. Germline trimming cut 4 bases from V and 0 bases from J; bases unmatched to any gene: 9. Per germline, CDR1 SGHNT and CDR2 YYREEE (reference sequence). The CDR3 runs to 17 residues. The CDR3 region is CASSPPKRGVSTDTQYF. The DNA for the CDR3 is TGTGCCAGCAGCCCACCTAAGCGGGGGGTTAGCACAGATACGCAGTATTTT.

The chain couples TRBV28 to TRBJ1-1; 9 nucleotides match TRBD1. The CDR3 is made up of 15 amino acids. V shed 4 bases, J shed 6 bases, and the junction held 9 bases outside the gene matches. Germline assignment: CDR1 MDHEN and CDR2 SYDVKM. The DNA for the CDR3 is TGTGCCAGCAGTTCCACCGGGACAGGGTTCGCTGAAGCTTTCTTT. Its translation: CASSSTGTGFAEAFF. Full variable domain (rest looked up from reference TRBV28 and TRBJ1-1): DVKVTQSSRYLVKRTGEKVFLECVQDMDHENMFWYRQDPGLGLRLIYFSYDVKMKEKGDIPEGYSVSREKKERFSLILESASTNQTSMYLCASSSTGTGFAEAFFGQGTRLTVV.

The gene calls are TRBV14 and TRBJ2-3, with 14 bases identical to TRBD2. The V and J ends lost 4 bases and 6 bases, in that order; junction bases with no gene match: 6. This CDR3 region has 16 residues. Germline-derived CDR1 and CDR2 are SGHDN and FVKESK. The CDR3 sequence is CASSPGLAGALDTQYF. The CDR3 region has the DNA TGTGCCAGCAGCCCGGGACTAGCGGGGGCATTGGATACGCAGTATTTT.

The gene calls are TRBV5-1 and TRBJ2-7; TRBD2 might be the D (5 bases). The CDR3 covers 16 residues. V was shortened by 0 bases and J by 7 bases, with 20 bases between the two germline ends. Germline values: CDR1 SGHRS, CDR2 YFSETQ. The CDR3 DNA reads as TGCGCCAGCAGCTTGGACCCGGCCGGCGGGTTAGAAGAGCAGTACTTC. Translation gives CASSLDPAGGLEEQYF.

This clone was seen a few times. The V and J genes are TRBV29-1 and TRBJ2-5; 9 nucleotides agree with TRBD1. CDR3 size: 14 residues. V lost 6 bases and J lost 3; bases outside the gene matches: 8. From germline, CDR1 is SQVTM and CDR2 ANQGSEA. The CDR3 coding sequence is TGCAGCGTGCCGACTTGGGACAGGGAAGAGACCCAGTACTTC. Its protein is CSVPTWDREETQYF. Drawing the rest from reference TRBV29-1 and TRBJ2-5, the complete variable domain is SAVISQKPSRDICQRGTSLTIQCQVDSQVTMMFWYRQQPGQSLTLIATANQGSEATYESGFVIDKFPISRPNLTFSTLTVSNMSPEDSSIYLCSVPTWDREETQYFGPGTRLLVL.

This chain links TRBV28 with TRBJ1-3, with D perhaps TRBD1 (5 bases). Trimming cost V 8 bases and J 2 bases, with 13 bases left between them. The CDR3 sequence is 14 residues long. The V gene's germline CDR1 is MDHEN and CDR2 SYDVKM. CDR3 bases: TGTGCCAGCCTTATCCGGGGGGCTGGAAACACCATATATTTT. It translates to CASLIRGAGNTIYF.

The chain is built from TRBV4-1 and TRBJ1-6; D might be TRBD1 (6 bases). V lost 8 bases and J lost 7, with 9 bases in between. Per the germline V gene, CDR1 is MGHRA and CDR2 is YSYEKL. This CDR3 comprises 12 residues. The CDR3 loop reads CASGDKNSPLHF. CDR3 in DNA: TGCGCCAGCGGGGACAAAAATTCACCCCTCCACTTT.

V gene TRBV4-1 combines with J gene TRBJ1-5, with D possibly TRBD1 on 6 matching bases. The CDR3 is 17 amino acids. CDR1 and CDR2 (germline): MGHRA, YSYEKL. V lost 3 bases and J lost 0, with 15 bases in between. As DNA, the CDR3 is TGCGCCAGCAGCCACGTCGGACAGATGTATAGCAATCAGCCCCAGCATTTT. Its translation: CASSHVGQMYSNQPQHF.

The J gene is TRBJ1-5, the V gene TRBV24-1; 7 bases are a match to TRBD1. Germline V gene lookup returns CDR1 KGHDR and CDR2 SFDVKD. This CDR3 region has 14 residues. With V trimmed by 10 bases and J by 6 bases, 11 bases remained unmatched. The CDR3 region has the DNA TGTGCCACATCGACAGGGCTGGGATTTCAGCCCCAGCATTTT. This translates into CATSTGLGFQPQHF.

CDR3: CASRAAYGYTF. The CDR3 DNA follows: TGTGCCAGTAGAGCCGCCTATGGCTACACCTTC. This chain joins TRBV19 and TRBJ1-2; D is undetermined. Germline V gene data show CDR1 as LNHDA and CDR2 as SQIVND (reference sequence). V was clipped by 6 bases and J by 4 bases, with 6 bases between them. The CDR3 loop spans 11 amino acids.

The chain recombines TRBV5-5 with TRBJ1-2, with D maybe TRBD1 (5 bases). CDR1 and CDR2 (germline): SGHKS, YYEKEE (reference sequence). This CDR3 is 13 amino acids long. With 0 bases removed from V and 6 bases from J, the gap between germline ends came to 9 bases. The CDR3 coding sequence is TGTGCCAGCAGCTTGGGGCAGGGCAATGGCTACACCTTC. Translating it yields CASSLGQGNGYTF.

The CDR3, as DNA: TGTGCCAGTAGTACCCTAATGACAGGGGGCTATAACGGCTACACCTTC. Its translation is CASSTLMTGGYNGYTF. The J gene is TRBJ1-2, the V gene TRBV19, with 10 bases that match TRBD1. The germline gives CDR1 LNHDA, CDR2 SQIVND (reference sequence). This CDR3 region has 16 residues. V dropped 4 bases and J dropped 8; count of bases not matched to a gene: 13.

The chain joins TRBV19 to TRBJ2-7, with 7 positions matching TRBD1. Germline trimming cut 1 base from V and 5 bases from J; bases unmatched to any gene: 2. The CDR3 extends over 13 amino acids. Looked up from germline, CDR1 is LNHDA and CDR2 is SQIVND (reference sequence). This chain's CDR3 is CASSIGTGNEQYF. The CDR3 region has the DNA TGTGCCAGTAGTATAGGGACAGGCAACGAGCAGTACTTC.

The chain joins TRBV6-5 to TRBJ2-1; TRBD1 matches 7 bases. Germline V CDR1 and CDR2: MNHEY, SVGAGI. The CDR3 is made up of 13 amino acids. The V gene end was trimmed by 8 bases and the J gene end by 5 bases; junction bases not matched to a gene: 6. CDR3 in DNA: TGTGCCAGCCAAGGACAGGTACACAATGAGCAGTTCTTC. Its protein product is CASQGQVHNEQFF.

The rearrangement joins TRBV11-2 to TRBJ1-4; D might be TRBD1 (5 bases). The CDR3 sequence is 12 residues long. V lost 5 bases and J lost 7, with 8 bases in between. The germline V gene encodes CDR1 SGHAT and CDR2 FQNNGV. The CDR3 is CASSLQGEKLFF. Written as DNA, the CDR3 is TGTGCCAGCAGCCTTCAGGGTGAAAAACTGTTTTTT.

The chain combines TRBV20-1 with TRBJ1-2; 7 bases align to TRBD1. V dropped 4 bases and J dropped 8; count of bases not matched to a gene: 10. Germline V CDR1 and CDR2: DFQATT, SNEGSKA (reference sequence). This CDR3 is built from 13 residues. The CDR3 nucleotides are TGCAGTGCTAATGACAGGGATACGATAGGCTACACCTTC. Translation: CSANDRDTIGYTF.

The rearrangement uses TRBV19 and TRBJ2-1; D may be TRBD1 (5 bases). V was shortened by 4 bases and J by 4 bases, with 5 bases between the two germline ends. Germline assignment: CDR1 LNHDA and CDR2 SQIVND (reference sequence). The CDR3 totals 12 residues. DNA of the CDR3: TGTGCCAGTAGTAAGGGGTACAATGAGCAGTTCTTC. Protein sequence: CASSKGYNEQFF.

The rearrangement links TRBV24-1 to TRBJ1-1; 7 positions match TRBD1. The junction had 7 bases not matched to a gene; V was cut back by 7 bases and J by 3 bases. Per the germline V gene, CDR1 is KGHDR and CDR2 is SFDVKD. This CDR3 comprises 14 residues. The CDR3 loop reads CATSHTGAHTEAFF. The CDR3 coding sequence is TGTGCCACCAGCCATACAGGGGCGCACACTGAAGCTTTCTTT.

The rearrangement links TRBV7-8 to TRBJ2-7, with D tentatively TRBD1 (5 bases). In germline, CDR1 is SGHVS, CDR2 FQNEAQ. The CDR3 covers 15 residues. Trimming removed 2 bases at V and 1 base at J, with 12 bases between. The CDR3 nucleotides read TGTGCCAGCAGCTTAAGTTTGGGGCTTTCCTACGAGCAGTACTTC. Protein: CASSLSLGLSYEQYF. The variable domain in full, completed from reference TRBV7-8 and TRBJ2-7, reads GAGVSQSPRYKVAKRGQDVALRCDPISGHVSLFWYQQALGQGPEFLTYFQNEAQLDKSGLPSDRFFAERPEGSVSTLKIQRTQQEDSAVYLCASSLSLGLSYEQYFGPGTRLTVT.

The chain carries TRBV6-2 or TRBV6-3 and TRBJ2-7; 7 bases map to TRBD1. CDR1 MNHEY and CDR2 SVGEGT come from the germline V gene. This CDR3 contains 14 residues. Trimming at V came to 6 bases and at J to 0 bases, leaving 5 bases not matched to a gene. The CDR3, as DNA: TGTGCCAGCAGCCCCGACAGGGTCTCCTACGAGCAGTACTTC. The encoded protein is CASSPDRVSYEQYF.

This sequence joins TRBV9 and TRBJ1-3, with D maybe TRBD1 (5 bases). The V end lost 5 bases, the J end lost 0 bases, and 9 bases lay between the germline ends. CDR3 length: 14 amino acids. The V gene's germline CDR1 is SGDLS and CDR2 YYNGEE. DNA of the CDR3: TGTGCCAGCAGTACAACAGGCTCTGGAAACACCATATATTTT. Residues: CASSTTGSGNTIYF.

The genes are TRBV30 and TRBJ1-4, with D uncertain. V was pared by 2 bases and J by 5 bases, with 15 bases between. CDR3 size: 15 residues. The germline V gene encodes CDR1 GTSNPN and CDR2 SVGIG (reference sequence). CDR3 DNA sequence: TGTGCCTGGAGTCTCCCTGGCGGTCCAAATGAAAAACTGTTTTTT. It specifies CAWSLPGGPNEKLFF.

This sequence joins TRBV9 and TRBJ1-2; the match to TRBD1 covers 8 bases. With V trimmed by 6 bases and J by 2 bases, 6 bases remained unmatched. Per germline, CDR1 SGDLS and CDR2 YYNGEE. This CDR3 contains 14 residues. Written as DNA, the CDR3 is TGTGCCAGCAACAACAGGGGGTTGAACTATGGCTACACCTTC. Protein sequence: CASNNRGLNYGYTF.